This entry describes one TCR beta chain. Trimming removed 1 base from V and 8 bases from J, with 14 bases in between. Germline V lookup: CDR1 MNHEY, CDR2 SVGEGT. The CDR3 sequence is 14 residues long. The data derive from a study of blood T cell repertoires in COVID-19. In the original workflow: How many nucleated cells were present was estimated from reference gene primer amplification. Method: immunoSEQ multiplex PCR; TCRdb's copy keeps in-frame clones and lacks some. The D gene and trimming were derived from the DNA, and the V and J assignments and clone size from that table. The repertoire holds about 130,000 clones, almost 80% seen once, with over 9.5% in the top ten.

The clonotype originates from a man in his 60s who had recovered from COVID-19. The rearrangement joins TRBV6-2 or TRBV6-3 to TRBJ1-2, with a tentative D call TRBD1 (5 bases). Sequencing was done on a sample of peripheral blood. CDR3 sequence (DNA): TGTGCCAGCAGTTACTACAGGACCGCTGGCGGCTACACCTTC. Its protein is CASSYYRTAGGYTF.